This entry lists 24 T cell receptor beta chains sequenced from one sample in a study of cytomegalovirus exposure and HLA in healthy donors (dated by TCRdb to about 2017). Receptor libraries were prepared by the immunoSEQ multiplex PCR assay. The multiplex PCR relied on a mix of 60 forward primers for TCR Vbeta segments and 13 reverse primers for TCR Jbeta segments. In its TCRdb copy, this immuneACCESS table keeps in-frame sequences only and misses some clones. Where compared with another copy, unresolved V genes explain less than half of these, and the others have no known cause. This sample has around 140,000 clones in its table, and around three quarters of those were observed once. Under 2.5% of the sample is held by the ten biggest clonotypes. The sequenced sample was PBMCs. These TCRs come from a woman in her fifties or sixties in good health and CMV-seropositive.

Details on this clone: The same CDR3 is also encoded by other DNA sequences in this sample. The chain couples TRBV5-6 to TRBJ2-3, with 10 bases that match TRBD2. The CDR3 spans 15 residues. V gave up 1 base and J gave up 2 bases; unmatched junction bases: 1. Germline V gene lookup returns CDR1 SGHDT and CDR2 YYEEEE. CDR3 bases: TGTGCCAGCAGCTTGACTAGCGGGATCACAGATACGCAGTATTTT. Translating gives CASSLTSGITDTQYF.

This clone appeared once. J is TRBJ2-6 and V is TRBV7-3; D is uncertain. Per germline, CDR1 SGHTA and CDR2 FQGTGA. V was cut by 0 bases and J by 4 bases, with 10 bases left in between. CDR3 length equals 16 residues. CDR3 in amino acids: CASSLTVLAGANVLTF. The CDR3 bases are TGTGCCAGCAGCTTAACGGTTTTGGCCGGGGCCAACGTCCTGACTTTC.

This clone was observed a single time. The V and J genes are TRBV5-4 and TRBJ2-7; 7 nucleotides match TRBD1. CDR1 is SGHNT, CDR2 YYREEE, per germline (reference sequence). Losses at the gene ends were 1 base for V and 2 bases for J; bases not matched to a gene: 15. The CDR3 extends over 18 amino acids. CDR3 sequence reads: CASSLKRDSFHGTYEQYF. CDR3 DNA: TGTGCCAGCAGCTTGAAACGGGACAGCTTCCACGGCACCTACGAGCAGTACTTC. The variable domain in full, with the rest retrieved from reference TRBV5-4 and TRBJ2-7, is ETGVTQSPTHLIKTRGQQVTLRCSSQSGHNTVSWYQQALGQGPQFIFQYYREEENGRGNFPPRFSGLQFPNYSSELNVNALELDDSALYLCASSLKRDSFHGTYEQYFGPGTRLTVT.

This clone showed up just a few times. This chain uses TRBV2 with TRBJ1-1, with D perhaps matching TRBD1 (6 bases). The CDR3 runs 13 residues. Deletions cut 6 bases from V and 3 bases from J, with 11 bases between. Germline loops: CDR1 SNHLY, CDR2 FYNNEI. CDR3: CASRTGSDTEAFF. The CDR3 DNA sequence: TGTGCCAGCAGGACAGGATCGGACACTGAAGCTTTCTTT.

The chain combines TRBV28 with TRBJ1-1; D unclear. This CDR3 spans 16 amino acids. Germline V gene lookup returns CDR1 MDHEN and CDR2 SYDVKM. V was cut by 5 bases and J by 4 bases, with 20 bases left in between. In DNA form, the CDR3 reads TGTGCCAGCAGTCCTCAAAGCGGTGCAGCCGGCACTGAAGCTTTCTTT. The encoded protein is CASSPQSGAAGTEAFF.

For the CDR3, the DNA is TGTGCCAGCAGCCGATTGGCTCTAGCGGGAGGGATGAATGAGCAGTTCTTC. This translates into CASSRLALAGGMNEQFF. This rearrangement joins TRBV7-9 to TRBJ2-1, with 12 positions matching TRBD2. The junction had 12 bases not matched to a gene; V was cut back by 5 bases and J by 7 bases. The CDR3 extends over 17 amino acids. Germline CDR1 and CDR2: SEHNR and FQNEAQ (reference sequence).

The rearrangement joins TRBV10-3 to TRBJ2-2; 8 nucleotides line up with TRBD1. The germline V gene encodes CDR1 ENHRY and CDR2 SYGVKD. This CDR3 is built from 16 residues. J gave up 6 bases and V 4 bases, and 10 bases lay outside the gene matches. The DNA of the CDR3 is TGTGCCATCAGTGCCAGGGCAGGGGGCCCGCCCGGGGAGCTGTTTTTT. Residues: CAISARAGGPPGELFF.

The table lists this clone with a few counts. The chain couples TRBV5-6 to TRBJ2-1; 7 bases fit TRBD1. The CDR3 length is 16 residues. Germline values: CDR1 SGHDT, CDR2 YYEEEE. The V gene end was trimmed by 5 bases and the J gene end by 4 bases; junction bases not matched to a gene: 12. CDR3 sequence reads: CASSLSRDRIYNEQFF. In DNA, the CDR3 is TGTGCCAGCAGTCTAAGCCGGGACAGAATTTACAATGAGCAGTTCTTC.

The chain is built from TRBV7-8 and TRBJ1-5, with a tentative D call TRBD1 (5 bases). The V and J ends lost 2 bases and 5 bases respectively, with 16 bases between them. The CDR3 spans 16 residues. Germline V gene data show CDR1 as SGHVS and CDR2 as FQNEAQ. The CDR3 sequence: CASSLSTDSSHQPQHF. The CDR3 nucleotides are TGTGCCAGCAGCTTATCCACCGACAGCAGCCATCAGCCCCAGCATTTT.

The chain carries TRBV7-9 and TRBJ2-3; D not resolved. The germline gives CDR1 SEHNR, CDR2 FQNEAQ (reference sequence). The CDR3 is 15 amino acids. The V end lost 5 bases, the J end lost 0 bases, and 12 bases lay between the germline ends. The CDR3 region has the DNA TGTGCCAGCAGCCAAAGAATAACTAGCACAGATACGCAGTATTTT. The encoded protein is CASSQRITSTDTQYF.

This clone was observed a single time. The chain couples TRBV7-2 to TRBJ1-1; no firm D call. This CDR3 region has 13 residues. V dropped 5 bases and J dropped 0 bases, with 7 bases sitting between them. In germline, CDR1 is SGHTA, CDR2 FQGNSA. The CDR3 here is CASSTRMNTEAFF. The DNA of the CDR3 is TGTGCCAGCAGCACCAGAATGAACACTGAAGCTTTCTTT. The full variable domain, its missing parts supplied by reference TRBV7-2 and TRBJ1-1, is GAGVSQSPSNKVTEKGKDVELRCDPISGHTALYWYRQSLGQGLEFLIYFQGNSAPDKSGLPSDRFSAERTGGSVSTLTIQRTQQEDSAVYLCASSTRMNTEAFFGQGTRLTVV.

This rearrangement joins TRBV6-5 to TRBJ1-1; D might be TRBD1 (5 bases). V was clipped by 7 bases and J by 4 bases, with 16 bases between them. CDR1 and CDR2 (germline): MNHEY, SVGAGI. This CDR3 region has 14 residues. CDR3 protein: CASTVPDGGTEAFF. CDR3 DNA sequence: TGTGCCAGCACCGTACCTGACGGGGGCACTGAAGCTTTCTTT.

The chain uses TRBV5-1 and TRBJ2-3; 7 bases are shared with TRBD2. The germline V gene encodes CDR1 SGHRS and CDR2 YFSETQ. CDR3 size: 16 residues. V lost 3 bases, J lost 0 bases, and 7 bases stayed unmatched. CDR3 amino acids: CASSSGSGSSTDTQYF. CDR3 DNA sequence: TGCGCCAGCAGCTCGGGTAGCGGGTCTAGCACAGATACGCAGTATTTT.

This rearrangement joins TRBV2 to TRBJ1-1; 9 bases are a match to TRBD1. Germline V gene data show CDR1 as SNHLY and CDR2 as FYNNEI. This CDR3 region has 15 residues. Trimming removed 2 bases from V and 5 bases from J; junction bases left unmatched: 6. CDR3 amino acids: CASSERTGGGTEAFF. The CDR3 DNA sequence: TGTGCCAGCAGTGAACGAACAGGGGGCGGGACTGAAGCTTTCTTT.

The rearrangement links TRBV5-6 to TRBJ1-2; possibly TRBD1 for D (6 bases). The CDR3 is made up of 15 amino acids. The germline V gene encodes CDR1 SGHDT and CDR2 YYEEEE. Between the trimmed V and J ends, which lost 0 bases and 0 bases, there was a span of 9 bases. The CDR3 region is CASSLGQVANYGYTF. The CDR3 nucleotides read TGTGCCAGCAGCTTGGGACAGGTCGCTAACTATGGCTACACCTTC.

The genes are TRBV5-6 and TRBJ2-4; TRBD1 might be the D (6 bases). Looked up from germline, CDR1 is SGHDT and CDR2 is YYEEEE. Trimming shortened V by 0 bases and J by 2 bases, and 12 bases separated the two germline ends. CDR3 size: 16 residues. CDR3 nucleotide sequence: TGTGCCAGCAGCTTGGACACACAGGGAACCAAAAACATTCAGTACTTC. Its protein is CASSLDTQGTKNIQYF.

The chain combines TRBV5-1 with TRBJ2-3; possibly TRBD2 for D (5 bases). This CDR3 spans 13 amino acids. The germline V gene has CDR1 SGHRS and CDR2 YFSETQ. Trimming shortened V by 5 bases and J by 0 bases, and 7 bases separated the two germline ends. This CDR3 reads CASRRASTDTQYF. As DNA, the CDR3 is TGCGCCAGCAGGAGGGCAAGCACAGATACGCAGTATTTT.

This chain uses TRBV4-1 with TRBJ1-5; no clear D gene. This CDR3 is 15 amino acids long. V was pared by 5 bases and J by 0 bases, with 11 bases between. CDR1 is MGHRA, CDR2 YSYEKL, per germline. CDR3 nucleotide sequence: TGCGCCAGCAGCGTCAGGACTTATAGCAATCAGCCCCAGCATTTT. The encoded protein is CASSVRTYSNQPQHF.

In its sample, this clone was seen once. The rearrangement uses TRBV7-8 and TRBJ1-2, with D possibly TRBD1 on 5 matching bases. The CDR3 sequence is 13 residues long. Trimming stripped 2 bases from V and 4 bases from J, with 8 bases between. Per germline, CDR1 SGHVS and CDR2 FQNEAQ. CDR3 protein: CASSLQGSYGYTF. The CDR3 DNA reads TGTGCCAGCAGCTTACAGGGCAGCTATGGCTACACCTTC.

CDR3 amino acids: CASSVTPSRDYGYTF. The DNA of the CDR3 is TGTGCCAGCAGCGTAACACCGTCCAGGGATTATGGCTACACCTTC. The V and J genes are TRBV9 and TRBJ1-2; TRBD1 might be the D (5 bases). V lost 1 base and J 5 bases, leaving 15 bases between the germline ends. Germline V gene sequence: CDR1 SGDLS, CDR2 YYNGEE. This CDR3 is 15 amino acids long.

Only one count was recorded for this clone. The chain carries TRBV5-1 and TRBJ2-2; 8 bases fit TRBD1. There are 14 residues in the CDR3. J lost 5 bases, V lost 0 bases, and 0 bases had no gene match. Germline-derived CDR1 and CDR2 are SGHRS and YFSETQ. CDR3 nucleotides: TGCGCCAGCAGCTTGGACAGGGGGACCGGGGAGCTGTTTTTT. It yields the protein CASSLDRGTGELFF.

The chain uses TRBV2 and TRBJ1-3; TRBD1 matches at 7 bases. Trimming removed 4 bases from V and 5 bases from J; junction bases left unmatched: 5. Per germline, CDR1 SNHLY and CDR2 FYNNEI. The CDR3 is 14 amino acids. The CDR3 DNA follows: TGTGCCAGCAGTGGTAGGGGGCCTCGAAACACCATATATTTT. It translates to CASSGRGPRNTIYF.

The chain uses TRBV9 and TRBJ2-6; D possibly corresponds to TRBD2 (6 bases). The CDR3 has 15 residues. In germline, CDR1 is SGDLS, CDR2 YYNGEE. V dropped 0 bases and J dropped 4 bases, with 8 bases sitting between them. The CDR3, as DNA: TGTGCCAGCAGCGTAGAGGGGAGGGGGGCCAACGTCCTGACTTTC. Protein sequence: CASSVEGRGANVLTF.

The chain is built from TRBV6-6 and TRBJ1-2; D ambiguous. Looked up from germline, CDR1 is MNHNY and CDR2 is SVGAGI (reference sequence). Trimming pared 4 bases from V and 8 bases from J, leaving 11 bases between. The CDR3 covers 12 residues. The CDR3 region has the DNA TGTGCCAGCAGTTCTGGCCTCATCGGCTACACCTTC. Encoded protein: CASSSGLIGYTF.